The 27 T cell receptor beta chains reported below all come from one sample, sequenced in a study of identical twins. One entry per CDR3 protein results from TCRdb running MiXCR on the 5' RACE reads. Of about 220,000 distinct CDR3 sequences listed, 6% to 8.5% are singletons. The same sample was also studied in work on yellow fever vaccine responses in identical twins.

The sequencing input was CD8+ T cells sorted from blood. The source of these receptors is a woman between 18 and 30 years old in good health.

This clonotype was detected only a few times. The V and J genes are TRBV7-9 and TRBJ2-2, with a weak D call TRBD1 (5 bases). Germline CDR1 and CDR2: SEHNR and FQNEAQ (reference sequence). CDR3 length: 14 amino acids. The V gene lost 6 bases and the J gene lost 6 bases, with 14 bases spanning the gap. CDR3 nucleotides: TGTGCCAGCAGGCCGCCAGGGTCCGCCGGGGAGCTGTTTTTT. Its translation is CASRPPGSAGELFF.

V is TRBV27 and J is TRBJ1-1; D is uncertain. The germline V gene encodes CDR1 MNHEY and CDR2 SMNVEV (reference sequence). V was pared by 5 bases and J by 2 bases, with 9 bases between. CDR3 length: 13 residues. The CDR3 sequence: CASSDGSNTEAFF. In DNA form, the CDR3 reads TGTGCCAGCAGTGATGGCAGCAACACTGAAGCTTTCTTT.

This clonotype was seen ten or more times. The CDR3 sequence: CASSDQGVGTTDTQYF. In nucleotides, the CDR3 is TGCGCCAGCAGCGACCAGGGTGTGGGGACCACAGATACGCAGTATTTT. The genes are TRBV5-1 and TRBJ2-3; D tentatively reads TRBD1 or TRBD2 (5 bases each). Germline CDR1 is SGHRS and CDR2 is YFSETQ. V gave up 4 bases and J gave up 2 bases, with 17 bases separating them. This CDR3 spans 16 amino acids.

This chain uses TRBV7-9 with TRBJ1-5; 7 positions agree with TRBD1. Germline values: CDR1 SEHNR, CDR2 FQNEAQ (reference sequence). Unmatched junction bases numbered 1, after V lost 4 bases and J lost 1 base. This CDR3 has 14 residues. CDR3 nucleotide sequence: TGTGCCAGCAGCTCGACAGGGAGCAATCAGCCCCAGCATTTT. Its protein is CASSSTGSNQPQHF.

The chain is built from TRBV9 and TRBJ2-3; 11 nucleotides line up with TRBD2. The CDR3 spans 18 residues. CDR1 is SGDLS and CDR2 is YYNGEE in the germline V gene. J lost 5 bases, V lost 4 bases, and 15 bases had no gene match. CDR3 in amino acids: CASSPVGRSGGAEDTQYF. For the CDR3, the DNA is TGTGCCAGCAGCCCCGTGGGGCGTAGCGGGGGGGCTGAAGATACGCAGTATTTT.

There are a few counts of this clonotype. CDR3 region: CASSPGLLTPPSTYNEQFF. The CDR3, as DNA: TGTGCCAGCAGCCCAGGACTCTTGACGCCCCCGTCCACTTACAATGAGCAGTTCTTC. J is TRBJ2-1 and V is TRBV3-1, with D perhaps matching TRBD2 (5 bases). The ends were cut back, 4 bases at V and 4 bases at J, with 26 bases in the middle. CDR1 and CDR2 (germline): LGHDT, YNNKEL (reference sequence). This CDR3 region has 19 residues.

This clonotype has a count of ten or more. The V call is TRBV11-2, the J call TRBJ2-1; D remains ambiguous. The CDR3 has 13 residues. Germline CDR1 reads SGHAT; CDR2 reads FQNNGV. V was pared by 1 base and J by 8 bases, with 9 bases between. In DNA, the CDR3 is TGTGCCAGCAGCTTAGGAGCCTTCGATGAGCAGTTCTTC. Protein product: CASSLGAFDEQFF.

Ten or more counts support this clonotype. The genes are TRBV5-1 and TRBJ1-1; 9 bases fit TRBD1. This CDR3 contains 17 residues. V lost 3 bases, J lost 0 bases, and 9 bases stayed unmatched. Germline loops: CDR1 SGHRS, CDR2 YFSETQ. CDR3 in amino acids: CASSSPGQGVLNTEAFF. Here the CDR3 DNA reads TGCGCCAGCAGCTCCCCGGGACAGGGTGTCCTGAACACTGAAGCTTTCTTT.

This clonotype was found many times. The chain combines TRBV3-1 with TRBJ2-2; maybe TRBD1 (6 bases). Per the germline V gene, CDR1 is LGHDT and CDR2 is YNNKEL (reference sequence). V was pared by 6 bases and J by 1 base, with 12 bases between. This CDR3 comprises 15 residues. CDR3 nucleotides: TGTGCCAGCAGAAAAAGGACAGAGAACACCGGGGAGCTGTTTTTT. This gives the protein CASRKRTENTGELFF.

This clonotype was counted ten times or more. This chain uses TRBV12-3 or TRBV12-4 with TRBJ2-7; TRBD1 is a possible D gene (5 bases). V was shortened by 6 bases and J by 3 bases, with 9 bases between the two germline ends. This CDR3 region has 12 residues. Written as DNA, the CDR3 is TGTGCCAGCAGGACGACAGACTACGAGCAGTACTTC. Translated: CASRTTDYEQYF.

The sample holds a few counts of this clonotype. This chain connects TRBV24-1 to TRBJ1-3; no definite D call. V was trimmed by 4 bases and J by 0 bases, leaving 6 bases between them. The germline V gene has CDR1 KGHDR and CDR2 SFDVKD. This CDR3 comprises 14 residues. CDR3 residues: CATSEGISGNTIYF. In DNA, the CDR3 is TGTGCCACCAGTGAGGGGATCTCTGGAAACACCATATATTTT.

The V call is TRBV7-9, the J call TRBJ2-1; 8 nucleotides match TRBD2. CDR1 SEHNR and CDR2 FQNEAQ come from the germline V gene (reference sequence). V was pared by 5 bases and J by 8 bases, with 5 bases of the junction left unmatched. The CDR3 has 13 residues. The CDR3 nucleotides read TGTGCCAGCAGCCCAGGGACTAGTGATGAGCAGTTCTTC. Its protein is CASSPGTSDEQFF.

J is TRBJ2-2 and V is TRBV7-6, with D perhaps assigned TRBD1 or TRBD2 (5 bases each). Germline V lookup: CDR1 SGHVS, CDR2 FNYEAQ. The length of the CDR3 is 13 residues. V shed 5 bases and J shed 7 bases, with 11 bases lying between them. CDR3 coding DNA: TGTGCCAGCAGCCCGCCTGGGGGCGGGGAGCTGTTTTTT. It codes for CASSPPGGGELFF.

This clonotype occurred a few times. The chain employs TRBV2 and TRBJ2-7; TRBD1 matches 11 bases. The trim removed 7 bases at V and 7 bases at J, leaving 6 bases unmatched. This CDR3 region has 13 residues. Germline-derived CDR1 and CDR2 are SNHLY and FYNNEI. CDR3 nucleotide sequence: TGTGCCAGCAACCCGGGACAGGGGGATGAGCAGTACTTC. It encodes CASNPGQGDEQYF.

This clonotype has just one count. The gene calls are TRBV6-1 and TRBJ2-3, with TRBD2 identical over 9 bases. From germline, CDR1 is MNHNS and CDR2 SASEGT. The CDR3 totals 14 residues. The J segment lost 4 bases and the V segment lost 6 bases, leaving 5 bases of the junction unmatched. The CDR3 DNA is TGTGCCAGCAGCATTAGCGGGGGTGCAGATACGCAGTATTTT. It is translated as CASSISGGADTQYF.

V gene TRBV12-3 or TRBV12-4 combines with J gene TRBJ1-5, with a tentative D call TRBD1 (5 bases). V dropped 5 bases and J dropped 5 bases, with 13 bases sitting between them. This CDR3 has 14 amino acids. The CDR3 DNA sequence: TGTGCCAGCAGTCGTCGACAGAATTATCAGCCCCAGCATTTT. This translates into CASSRRQNYQPQHF.

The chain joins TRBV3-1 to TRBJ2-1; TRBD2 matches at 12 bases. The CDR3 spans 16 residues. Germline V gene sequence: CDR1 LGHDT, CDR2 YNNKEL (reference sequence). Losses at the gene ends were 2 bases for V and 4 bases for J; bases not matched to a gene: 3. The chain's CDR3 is CASSQTLAGGYNEQFF. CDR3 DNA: TGTGCCAGCAGCCAAACGCTAGCGGGAGGGTACAATGAGCAGTTCTTC.

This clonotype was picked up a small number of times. In DNA form, the CDR3 reads TGCGCCAGCAGCGGGACAGGGGGCTTGGGAGATACGCAGTATTTT. Translation: CASSGTGGLGDTQYF. The chain carries TRBV5-1 and TRBJ2-3; 12 nucleotides agree with TRBD1. CDR1 and CDR2 from the germline V gene are SGHRS and YFSETQ. The CDR3 is made up of 15 amino acids. J lost 5 bases, V lost 4 bases, and 5 bases had no gene match.

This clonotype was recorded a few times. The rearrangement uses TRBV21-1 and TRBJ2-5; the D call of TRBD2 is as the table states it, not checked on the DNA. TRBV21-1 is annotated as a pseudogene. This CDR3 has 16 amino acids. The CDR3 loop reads CASSSLPSGGEETQYF. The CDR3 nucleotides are TGTGCCAGCAGCTCATTGCCTAGCGGGGGGGAAGAGACCCAGTACTTC.

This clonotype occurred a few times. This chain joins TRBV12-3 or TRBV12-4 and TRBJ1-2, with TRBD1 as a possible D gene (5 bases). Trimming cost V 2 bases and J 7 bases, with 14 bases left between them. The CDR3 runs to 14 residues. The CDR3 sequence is CASSLSGSQFGYTF. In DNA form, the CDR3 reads TGTGCCAGCAGTTTATCAGGGAGTCAGTTTGGCTACACCTTC.

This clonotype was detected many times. The CDR3 spells CASSLESRGVLPEAFF. CDR3 in DNA: TGTGCCAGCAGCTTGGAGTCCAGGGGGGTTCTCCCTGAAGCTTTCTTT. The genes are TRBV5-5 and TRBJ1-1, with 7 positions matching TRBD1. Trimming took 0 bases from V and 6 from J; bases not matched to a gene: 11. The germline CDR1 and CDR2 sequences are SGHKS and YYEKEE (reference sequence). CDR3 length: 16 amino acids. The complete variable domain, with remaining parts taken from reference TRBV5-5 and TRBJ1-1, reads DAGVTQSPTHLIKTRGQQVTLRCSPISGHKSVSWYQQVLGQGPQFIFQYYEKEERGRGNFPDRFSARQFPNYSSELNVNALLLGDSALYLCASSLESRGVLPEAFFGQGTRLTVV.

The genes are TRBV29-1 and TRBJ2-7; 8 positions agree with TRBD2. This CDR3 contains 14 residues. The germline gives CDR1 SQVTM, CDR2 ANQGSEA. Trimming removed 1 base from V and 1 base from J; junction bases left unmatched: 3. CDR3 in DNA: TGCAGCGTTGAAGTCCGGGAGGGATCCTACGAGCAGTACTTC. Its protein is CSVEVREGSYEQYF.

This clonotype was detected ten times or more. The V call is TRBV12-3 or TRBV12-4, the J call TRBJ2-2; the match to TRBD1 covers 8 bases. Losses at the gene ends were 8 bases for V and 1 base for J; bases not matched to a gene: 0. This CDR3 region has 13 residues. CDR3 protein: CASGTGNTGELFF. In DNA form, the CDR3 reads TGTGCCAGCGGGACAGGGAACACCGGGGAGCTGTTTTTT.

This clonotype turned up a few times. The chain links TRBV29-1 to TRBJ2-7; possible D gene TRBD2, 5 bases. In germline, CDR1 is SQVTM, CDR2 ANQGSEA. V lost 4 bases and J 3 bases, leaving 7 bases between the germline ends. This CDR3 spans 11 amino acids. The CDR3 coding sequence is TGCAGCGTTGCCGGGAACTACGAGCAGTACTTC. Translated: CSVAGNYEQYF.

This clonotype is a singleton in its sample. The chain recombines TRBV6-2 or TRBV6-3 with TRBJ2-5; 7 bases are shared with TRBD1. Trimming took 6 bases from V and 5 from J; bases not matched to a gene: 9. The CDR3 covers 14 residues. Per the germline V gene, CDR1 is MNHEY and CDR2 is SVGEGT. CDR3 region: CASRPDRPYETQYF. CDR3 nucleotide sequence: TGTGCCAGCAGACCGGACAGGCCTTATGAGACCCAGTACTTC.

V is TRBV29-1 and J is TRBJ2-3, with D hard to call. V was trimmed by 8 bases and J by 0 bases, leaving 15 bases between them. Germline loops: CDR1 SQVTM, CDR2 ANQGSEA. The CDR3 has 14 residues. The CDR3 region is CSSGRDLSTDTQYF. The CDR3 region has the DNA TGCAGCTCAGGCCGCGACCTTAGCACAGATACGCAGTATTTT.

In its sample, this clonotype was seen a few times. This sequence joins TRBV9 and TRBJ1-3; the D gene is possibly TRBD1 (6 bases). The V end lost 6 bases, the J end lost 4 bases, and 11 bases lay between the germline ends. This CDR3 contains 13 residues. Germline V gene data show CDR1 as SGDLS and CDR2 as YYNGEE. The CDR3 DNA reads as TGTGCCAGCACGGGGGGACAAGGAAACACCATATATTTT. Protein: CASTGGQGNTIYF.